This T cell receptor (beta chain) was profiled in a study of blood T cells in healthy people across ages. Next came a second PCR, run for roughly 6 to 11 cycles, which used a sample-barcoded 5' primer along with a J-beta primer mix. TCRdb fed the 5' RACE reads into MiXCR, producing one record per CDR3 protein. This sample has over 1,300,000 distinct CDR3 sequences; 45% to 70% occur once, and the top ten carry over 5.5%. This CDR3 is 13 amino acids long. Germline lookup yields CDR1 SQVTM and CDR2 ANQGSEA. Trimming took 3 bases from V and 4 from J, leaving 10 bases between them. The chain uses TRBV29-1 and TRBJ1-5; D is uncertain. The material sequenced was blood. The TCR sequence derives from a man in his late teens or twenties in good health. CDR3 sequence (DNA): TGCAGCGTTGAGGGTGGAGTTAATCAGCCCCAGCATTTT. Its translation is CSVEGGVNQPQHF. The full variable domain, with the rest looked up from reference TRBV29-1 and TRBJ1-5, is SAVISQKPSRDICQRGTSLTIQCQVDSQVTMMFWYRQQPGQSLTLIATANQGSEATYESGFVIDKFPISRPNLTFSTLTVSNMSPEDSSIYLCSVEGGVNQPQHFGDGTRLSIL.